One sample yielded the 8 T cell receptor beta chains listed below, sequenced in a study of T-cell reconstitution after alpha-beta-depleted transplantation in children. Preparation of the TCRbeta library involved a method that used unique molecular identifiers. Each CDR3 protein is one row after TCRdb ran MiXCR on the PCR reads. Of about 250,000 distinct CDR3 sequences listed, 20% to 30% are singletons. The material sequenced was PBMCs, mostly from graft donor cells, taken 360 days after TCRalphabeta/CD19-depleted stem cell transplant. Receptors originate from a female patient under 10 years old who had a stem cell transplant for congenital amegakaryocytic thrombocytopenia, so the T cells may come from the graft donor.

The chain has TRBV28 and TRBJ1-2, with D uncertain. The length of the CDR3 is 14 residues. Germline loops: CDR1 MDHEN, CDR2 SYDVKM. Trimming cost V 5 bases and J 2 bases, with 12 bases left between them. The CDR3 protein is CASSPPGRNYGYTF. The DNA of the CDR3 is TGTGCCAGCAGTCCCCCCGGCAGAAACTATGGCTACACCTTC.

V gene TRBV12-3 or TRBV12-4 combines with J gene TRBJ2-6; possible D gene TRBD1, 5 bases. There are 15 residues in the CDR3. Trimming removed 3 bases from V and 3 bases from J, with 9 bases in between. As DNA, the CDR3 is TGTGCCAGCAGTTTGAAGGGGCATGGGGCCAACGTCCTGACTTTC. Residues: CASSLKGHGANVLTF.

This clonotype came up a few times. V usage is TRBV6-2 or TRBV6-3 and J usage is TRBJ2-3; the D gene could be TRBD1 or TRBD2 (5 bases each). V gave up 6 bases and J gave up 0 bases, with 7 bases separating them. Germline V gene sequence: CDR1 MNHEY, CDR2 SVGEGT. This CDR3 comprises 13 residues. The CDR3 nucleotides read TGTGCCAGCAGGGGACCCAGCACAGATACGCAGTATTTT. Its translation is CASRGPSTDTQYF.

This clonotype showed up many times. The J gene is TRBJ2-3, the V gene TRBV5-1, with D possibly TRBD1 on 5 matching bases. The CDR3 is made up of 15 amino acids. The germline gives CDR1 SGHRS, CDR2 YFSETQ. Trimming shortened V by 2 bases and J by 0 bases, and 10 bases separated the two germline ends. The CDR3 sequence: CASSFQTASTDTQYF. Written as DNA, the CDR3 is TGCGCCAGCAGCTTTCAGACAGCTAGCACAGATACGCAGTATTTT.

The chain has TRBV24-1 and TRBJ2-3; 9 positions agree with TRBD2. The germline V gene has CDR1 KGHDR and CDR2 SFDVKD. The CDR3 is made up of 16 amino acids. With V trimmed by 6 bases and J by 2 bases, 8 bases remained unmatched. CDR3: CATSPIAGDSTDTQYF. CDR3 nucleotide sequence: TGTGCCACCAGTCCTATAGCGGGAGATTCCACAGATACGCAGTATTTT.

The J gene is TRBJ2-1, the V gene TRBV6-5; 12 bases fit TRBD2. The V gene end was trimmed by 0 bases and the J gene end by 4 bases; junction bases not matched to a gene: 4. There are 17 residues in the CDR3. The germline V gene has CDR1 MNHEY and CDR2 SVGAGI. CDR3 bases: TGTGCCAGCAGTTACTCCCTAGCGGGGGGGAATTACAATGAGCAGTTCTTC. Amino acids: CASSYSLAGGNYNEQFF.

The chain recombines TRBV5-1 with TRBJ2-5; D not resolved. The CDR3 has 14 residues. Germline CDR1 SGHRS, CDR2 YFSETQ. V gave up 2 bases and J gave up 5 bases, with 13 bases separating them. This CDR3 reads CASSFNPFSETQYF. For the CDR3, the DNA is TGCGCCAGCAGCTTCAACCCCTTCTCGGAGACCCAGTACTTC.

The chain links TRBV30 to TRBJ2-3, with D uncertain. This CDR3 is built from 13 residues. Trimming removed 2 bases at V and 2 bases at J, with 8 bases between. Germline CDR1 GTSNPN, CDR2 SVGIG (reference sequence). This chain's CDR3 is CAWSTQYTDTQYF. DNA of the CDR3: TGTGCCTGGAGTACACAGTACACAGATACGCAGTATTTT. Looking up the rest from reference TRBV30 and TRBJ2-3 gives the full variable domain: SQTIHQWPATLVQPVGSPLSLECTVEGTSNPNLYWYRQAAGRGLQLLFYSVGIGQISSEVPQNLSASRPQDRQFILSSKKLLLSDSGFYLCAWSTQYTDTQYFGPGTRLTVL.